Below are 4 T cell receptor beta chains sequenced from a single sample in a study of T-cell reconstitution after alpha-beta-depleted transplantation in children (dated by TCRdb to the mid-2010s). Reading the label with the study, this specimen's treatment or condition is: allogeneic hematopoietic cell transplantation with graft depleted of TCRalphabeta T cells and CD19 B cells. Libraries were prepared through PCR. Sequenced on an Illumina HiSeq 2500. Molecular barcoding was employed in the preparation of TCR libraries, with unique molecular identifiers being used to normalize TCRbeta repertoire quantification. Starting from the raw public reads, TCRdb applied fastp trimming at Q25, assembled clones with MiXCR and retained in-frame beta chains. Each entry merges the rows of one CDR3 protein and shows their most common DNA and genes. Counted in this sample were about 200,000 distinct CDR3 sequences; roughly 9.1% of them appeared once. Of the sample, less than 40% falls within the top ten clones.

The material sequenced was PBMCs, mostly from graft donor cells, taken 360 days after TCRalphabeta/CD19-depleted stem cell transplant. The receptors stem from a male patient aged 2-15 years who had a stem cell transplant for acute myeloid leukemia, so the T cells may come from the graft donor.

This clonotype was counted between two and nine times. This chain uses TRBV7-9 with TRBJ1-2; D is possibly TRBD1 (5 bases). This CDR3 has 12 amino acids. From germline, CDR1 is SEHNR and CDR2 FQNEAQ (reference sequence). Trimming stripped 5 bases from V and 10 bases from J, with 14 bases between. The chain's CDR3 is CASSPDIPYYTF. DNA for the CDR3: TGTGCCAGCAGCCCGGACATCCCCTACTACACCTTC.

This clonotype was detected ten times or more. This rearrangement joins TRBV9 to TRBJ1-2; 8 bases match TRBD1. Losses at the gene ends were 0 bases for V and 7 bases for J; bases not matched to a gene: 5. The CDR3 has 14 amino acids. CDR1 and CDR2 from the germline V gene are SGDLS and YYNGEE. DNA of the CDR3: TGTGCCAGCAGCGTAGAGGCAGGGGGCTTTGGCTACACCTTC. Its protein is CASSVEAGGFGYTF.

A few counts support this clonotype. The rearrangement uses TRBV12-3 or TRBV12-4 and TRBJ2-3; tentatively, D is TRBD1 (5 bases). This CDR3 contains 15 residues. The germline V and J ends were trimmed by 4 bases and 5 bases, with 16 bases remaining between them. The CDR3 protein is CASSSTAARVDTQYF. The CDR3 DNA follows: TGTGCCAGCAGTTCAACGGCGGCCAGGGTAGATACGCAGTATTTT.

This clonotype has more than one count but fewer than ten. The chain has TRBV5-1 and TRBJ1-2, with 11 bases identical to TRBD1. From germline, CDR1 is SGHRS and CDR2 YFSETQ. CDR3 length: 15 residues. Trimming took 2 bases from V and 4 from J; bases not matched to a gene: 4. The chain's CDR3 is CASSFWTGGAYGYTF. The CDR3 DNA reads as TGCGCCAGCAGCTTTTGGACAGGGGGCGCCTATGGCTACACCTTC.